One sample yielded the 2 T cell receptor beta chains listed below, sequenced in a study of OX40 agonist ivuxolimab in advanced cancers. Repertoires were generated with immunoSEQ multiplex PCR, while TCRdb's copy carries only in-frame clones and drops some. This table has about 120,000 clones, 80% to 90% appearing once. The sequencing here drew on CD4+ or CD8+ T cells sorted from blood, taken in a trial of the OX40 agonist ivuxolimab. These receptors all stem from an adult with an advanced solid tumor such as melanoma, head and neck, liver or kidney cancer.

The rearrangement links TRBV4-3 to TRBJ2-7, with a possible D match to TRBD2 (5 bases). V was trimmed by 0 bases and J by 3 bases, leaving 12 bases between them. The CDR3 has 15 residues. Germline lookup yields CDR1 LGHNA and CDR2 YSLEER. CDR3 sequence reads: CASSQDLSGDYEQYF. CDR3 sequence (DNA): TGCGCCAGCAGCCAAGATCTCAGCGGCGACTACGAGCAGTACTTC.

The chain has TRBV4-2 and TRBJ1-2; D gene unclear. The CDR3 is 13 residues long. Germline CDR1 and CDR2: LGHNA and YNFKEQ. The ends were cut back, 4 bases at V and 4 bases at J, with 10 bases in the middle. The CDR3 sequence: CASSRDWSYGYTF. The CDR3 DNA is TGTGCCAGCAGCCGAGACTGGAGCTATGGCTACACCTTC.